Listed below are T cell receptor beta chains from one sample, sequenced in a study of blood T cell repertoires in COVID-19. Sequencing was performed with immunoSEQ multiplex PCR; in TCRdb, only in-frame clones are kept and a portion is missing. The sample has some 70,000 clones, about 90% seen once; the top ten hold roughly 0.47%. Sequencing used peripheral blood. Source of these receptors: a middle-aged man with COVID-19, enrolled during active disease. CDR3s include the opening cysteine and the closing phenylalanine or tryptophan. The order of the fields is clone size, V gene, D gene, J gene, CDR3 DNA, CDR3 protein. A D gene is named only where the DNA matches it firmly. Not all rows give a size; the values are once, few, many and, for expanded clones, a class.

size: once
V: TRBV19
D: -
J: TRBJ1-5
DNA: TGTGCCAGTACTCCCCTCGGGGGGGGGTTCGATCAGCCCCAGCATTTT
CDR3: CASTPLGGGFDQPQHF

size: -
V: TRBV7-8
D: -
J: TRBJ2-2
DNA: TGTGCCAGCAGCTCATCTAGGGGCGGGGAGCTGTTTTTT
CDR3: CASSSSRGGELFF

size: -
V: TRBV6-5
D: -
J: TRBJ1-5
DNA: TGTGCCAGCAGTTCCCTTGCGGGGGGCAATCAGCCCCAGCATTTT
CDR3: CASSSLAGGNQPQHF

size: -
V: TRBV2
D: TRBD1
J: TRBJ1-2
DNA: TGTGCCAGCACCTTCGACAGGGGGCACACCTTC
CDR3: CASTFDRGHTF

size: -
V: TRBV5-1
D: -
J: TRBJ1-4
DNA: TGCGCCAGCAGCTTCGGTAGCGCAACTAATGAAAAACTGTTTTTT
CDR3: CASSFGSATNEKLFF

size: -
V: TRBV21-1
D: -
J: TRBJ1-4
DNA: TGTGCCAGCAGCAAAAGAGTGAAGGGACAGGGAGTGAAAAAACTGTTTTTT
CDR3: CASSKRVKGQGVKKLFF

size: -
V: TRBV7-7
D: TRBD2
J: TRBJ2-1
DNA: TGTGCCAGCAGCCGCCAAGGACTAGCGGGAGCAGATGAGCAGTTCTTC
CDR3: CASSRQGLAGADEQFF

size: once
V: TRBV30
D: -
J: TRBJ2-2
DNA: TGTGCCCGGACCCGGGGGTGTGGGCTGTTTTTT
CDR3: CARTRGCGLFF

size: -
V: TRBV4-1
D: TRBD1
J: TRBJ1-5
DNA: TGCGCCAGCAGCCAAGATTGGACAGGGGATCAGCCCCAGCATTTT
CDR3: CASSQDWTGDQPQHF

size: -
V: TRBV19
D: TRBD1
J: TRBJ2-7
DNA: TGTGCCACCCAAACCGGGACAGGGGCCTACGAGCAGTACTTC
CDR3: CATQTGTGAYEQYF

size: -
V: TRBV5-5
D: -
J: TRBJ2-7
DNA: TGTGCCAGCAGCTTGTATAGGGAGGCCTCCTACGAGCAGTACTTC
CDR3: CASSLYREASYEQYF

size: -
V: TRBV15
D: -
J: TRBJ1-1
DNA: TGTGCCACCAGCAGAGTTGGGTCGTCGGGCACTGAAGCTTTCTTT
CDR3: CATSRVGSSGTEAFF

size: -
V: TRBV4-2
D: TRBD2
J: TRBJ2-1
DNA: TGTGCCAGCAGACGTACTAGACTAGCGCTTACCAATGAGCAGTTCTTC
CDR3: CASRRTRLALTNEQFF

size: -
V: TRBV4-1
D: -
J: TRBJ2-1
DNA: TGCGCCAGCAGCCAAGATCTGGCAGGCTACAATGAGCAGTTCTTC
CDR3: CASSQDLAGYNEQFF

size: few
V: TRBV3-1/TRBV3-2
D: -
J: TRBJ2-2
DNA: TGTGCCAGCAGCCAACATTATGGGGCAGGATGGAGCGGGGAGCTGTTTTTT
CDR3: CASSQHYGAGWSGELFF

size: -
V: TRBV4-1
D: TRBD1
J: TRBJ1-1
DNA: TGCGCCAGCAGCCAAGTGGGAAGGGGGCGGCCTGAAGCTTTCTTT
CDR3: CASSQVGRGRPEAFF

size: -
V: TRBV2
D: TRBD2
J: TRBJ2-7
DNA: TGTGCCAGCAGGAAGACTAGCGGGAGATTGTCTGACGAGCAGTACTTC
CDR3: CASRKTSGRLSDEQYF

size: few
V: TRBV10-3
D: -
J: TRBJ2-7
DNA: TGTGCCATCAGTGGGACTTCATACGAGCAGTACTTC
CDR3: CAISGTSYEQYF

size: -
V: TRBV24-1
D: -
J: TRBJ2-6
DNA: TGTGCCACCAGAGGGGGTGCTGGGGCCAACGTCCTGACTTTC
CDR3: CATRGGAGANVLTF

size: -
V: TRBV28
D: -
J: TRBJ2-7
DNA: TGTGCCAGCAGTTTTGACCAGGGTTGGTACGAGCAGTACTTC
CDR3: CASSFDQGWYEQYF

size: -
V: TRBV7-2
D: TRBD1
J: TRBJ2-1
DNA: TGTGCCAGCAGCTCCACCGGGACAGCCTACAATGAGCAGTTCTTC
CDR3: CASSSTGTAYNEQFF

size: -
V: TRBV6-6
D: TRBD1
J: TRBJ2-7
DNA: TGTGCCAGCAGGGGGACAGGGGGGACCTACGAGCAGTACTTC
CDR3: CASRGTGGTYEQYF

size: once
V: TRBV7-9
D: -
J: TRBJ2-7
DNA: TGTGCCAGCAGCTTAGCAAGAGGGACTCTCCAACCCTACGAGCAGTACTTC
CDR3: CASSLARGTLQPYEQYF

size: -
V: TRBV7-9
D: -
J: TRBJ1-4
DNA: TGTGCCAGCAGCTTCGAGGAAAAAGGTGGTGAAAAACTGTTTTTT
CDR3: CASSFEEKGGEKLFF

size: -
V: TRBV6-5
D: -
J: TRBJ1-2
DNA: TGTGCCAGCAGTTACTCGGACTACCGAGGCTACACCTTC
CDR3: CASSYSDYRGYTF

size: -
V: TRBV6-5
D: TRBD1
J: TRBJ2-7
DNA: TGTGCCAGCAGACCCGGGACAGGGGGTCCCCCCGAGCAGTACTTC
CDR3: CASRPGTGGPPEQYF

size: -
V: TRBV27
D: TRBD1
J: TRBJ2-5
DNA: TGTGCCAGCAGTTTAAACAAGGGGACAGGGGGAAAAGAGACCCAGTACTTC
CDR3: CASSLNKGTGGKETQYF

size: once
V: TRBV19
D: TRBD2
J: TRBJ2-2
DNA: TGTGCCAGTAGCAGAAGGGAGGGCCTAGGGACCGGGGAGCTGTTTTTT
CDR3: CASSRREGLGTGELFF

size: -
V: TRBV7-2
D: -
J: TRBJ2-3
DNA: TGTGCCAGCAGCTTTCGGCGCCAGGTAAATGTAGCGGAGGGCCGGTATTTT
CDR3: CASSFRRQVNVAEGRYF

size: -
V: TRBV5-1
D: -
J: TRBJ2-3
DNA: TGCGCCAGCAGCCTACTCGGAGTAACGGATACGCAGTATTTT
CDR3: CASSLLGVTDTQYF

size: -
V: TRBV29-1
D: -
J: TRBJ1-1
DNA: TGCAGCGTTGAGGATCGGGTTAACACTGAAGCTTTCTTT
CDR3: CSVEDRVNTEAFF

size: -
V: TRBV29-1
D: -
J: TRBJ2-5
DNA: TGCAGCGTTGAAGCTCTCCAGACCCAGTACTTC
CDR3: CSVEALQTQYF

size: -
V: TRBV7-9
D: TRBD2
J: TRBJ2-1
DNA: TGTGCCAGCAGCTTAGGCCAGCGGGAACGCGGCAATGAGCAGTTCTTC
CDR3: CASSLGQRERGNEQFF

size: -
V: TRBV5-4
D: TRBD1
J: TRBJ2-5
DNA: TGTGCCAGCAGCTTGGAGCCAGGGGGAGAGACCCAGTACTTC
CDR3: CASSLEPGGETQYF

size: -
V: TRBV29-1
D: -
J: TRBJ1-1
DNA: TGCAGCGTTGAAGCGCGGCAGGGGAACACTGAAGCTTTCTTT
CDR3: CSVEARQGNTEAFF

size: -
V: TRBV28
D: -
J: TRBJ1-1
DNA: TGTGCCAGCAGCTTACGGTCGTACACTGAAGCTTTCTTT
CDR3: CASSLRSYTEAFF

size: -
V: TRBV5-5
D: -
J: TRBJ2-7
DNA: TGTGCCAGCAGCCTAGGGGTCTACGAGCAGTACTTC
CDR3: CASSLGVYEQYF

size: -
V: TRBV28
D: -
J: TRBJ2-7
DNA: TGTGCCAGCAGGACTGAGAGTTCCTACGAGCAGTACTTC
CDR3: CASRTESSYEQYF

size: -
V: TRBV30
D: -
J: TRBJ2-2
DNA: TGTGCCTGGAGTGAAAAGAGGGGGTCCACGAACACCGGGGAGCTGTTTTTT
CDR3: CAWSEKRGSTNTGELFF

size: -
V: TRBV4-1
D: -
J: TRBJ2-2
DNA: TGCGCCAGCAGCCAAGAGGGCGGGGATACCGGGGAGCTGTTTTTT
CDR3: CASSQEGGDTGELFF

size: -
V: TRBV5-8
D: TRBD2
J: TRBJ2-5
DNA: TGTGCCAGCAGCTCCCCGGGACTAGGGAAGGAGACCCAGTACTTC
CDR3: CASSSPGLGKETQYF

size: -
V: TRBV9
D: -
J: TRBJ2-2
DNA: TGTGCCAGCAGCTCCCCGACCAGGGGAGGGGAGCTGTTTTTT
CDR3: CASSSPTRGGELFF

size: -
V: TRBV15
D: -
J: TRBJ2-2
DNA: TGTGCCACCAGCAGAGCCAGACCCCCCAACAGGATTCGCACCGGGGAGCTGTTTTTT
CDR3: CATSRARPPNRIRTGELFF

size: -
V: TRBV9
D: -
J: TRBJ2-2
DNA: TGTGCCAGCACCCCTGGGGGGGGGCTGGCCGGGGAGCTGTTTTTT
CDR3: CASTPGGGLAGELFF

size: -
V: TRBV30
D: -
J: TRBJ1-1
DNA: TGTGCCTACACTCAGACAATTTCGGGGATGGCTTTCTTT
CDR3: CAYTQTISGMAFF